This paragraph reports one T cell receptor (beta chain). This clone appeared a single time. Its antigen target is currently unknown. Per-base qualities were not stored, and no clone one base away is much larger. The CDR3 covers 14 residues, taking in both the cysteine and the phenylalanine. The only DNA kept is the CDR3, 42 bases in frame from the first base. CDR1 and CDR2, per the germline V gene, are SGHTA and FQGNSA. Deletion took 3 bases off V and 2 bases off J, with a span of 10 bases between the germline ends. This specimen belongs to a study of cytomegalovirus exposure and HLA in healthy donors (dated 2017 in TCRdb). About the study as a whole: According to an earlier analysis of 587 of the donors, about 190 million T cells yielded over 100 million unique TCR beta sequences and about 300 Gb of sequence data. Besides the first cohort of approximately 710 subjects, a separate validation cohort made up of about 120 different subjects was used. Genome-wide SNP genotypes for about three fifths of the 666 donors were used in a later genetic analysis, which treated that subset as a discovery cohort. The T cell repertoires of 700 or so subjects were profiled by immunosequencing and related to cytomegalovirus serostatus. In the later analysis, no new phenotypic data were used to find candidate immune exposures; instead, reliance was placed on TCR beta sequences and their occurrence across donors. To predict cytomegalovirus infection status, the study combined high-throughput TCR immunosequencing, statistical association of individual TCRs with disease status, and machine learning. Donor age, sex, ethnicity and CMV serostatus were compiled alongside the repertoire data. Among the approximately 400 genotyped donors, around 81% belonged to the genetic ancestry cluster associated with self-reported Caucasian donors. The number of donors typed differed by locus, with roughly 629-640 for A, B, C, DRB1 and DQB1, approximately 500 for DQA1, nearly 610 for DPA1, and some 470 for DPB1. Across roughly 420 genotyped donors of the cohort, an average of approximately 240,000 unique TCR beta nucleotide sequences per donor were sequenced, and approximately 19% of those sequences were non-productive. An early release that covered roughly 600 HLA-typed donors contained about 300 gigabases of sequencing data and about 84 million unique TCR sequences. HLA typing included class I and class II loci at four-digit resolution. Every repertoire in the discovery cohort had been generated on one and the same sequencing platform. To study patterns of TCR occurrence, a later analysis re-analyzed previously published TCR beta repertoires from hundreds of donors and added high-resolution HLA genotyping. The study aimed to test whether signatures of past pathogen exposure could be identified by cataloging public T cell receptors. A handful of DR-DQ haplotypes were handled as single units for association and clustering because linkage in the cohort was strong. An earlier analysis of around 640 of the donors used high-throughput TCR beta sequencing to judge whether each TCR beta V gene segment behaved as functional or pseudogenic.

The cohort was made up of 500 to 800 healthy bone marrow donors. At the time of sampling, all cohort members were nominally healthy, though unrecorded immune exposures were likely present. The donor tested CMV seropositive and was one of the 289 seropositive cohort members. A peripheral blood sample was collected from each donor, and TCR beta sequencing was performed on peripheral blood mononuclear cells. Genomic DNA extraction from the blood cell samples was performed with the Qiagen DNeasy Blood Extraction Kit. Libraries were constructed by the immunoSEQ multiplex PCR assay. A mixture of 60 forward primers for TCR Vbeta segments and 13 reverse primers for TCR Jbeta segments was used in the multiplex PCR. Amplification of the CDR3 region of rearranged TCR beta genes was performed with a multiplex PCR assay on genomic DNA. The amplified TCR beta libraries were sequenced on the Illumina HiSeq System as 87-base-pair reads. As for the authors' bioinformatics: In a later analysis, approximately 74 million unique TCR beta chains were counted across the 650 to 700 repertoires, and roughly 11 million of these chains were shared by at least two donors. Raw reads were error-corrected and collapsed into unique sequences with a nearest-neighbor algorithm that merged closely related sequences to remove PCR and sequencing errors. Alignment of CDR3 sequences to IMGT reference sequences was used to assign V, D and J gene segments. Each retained sequence needed at least a six-nucleotide match to both a V gene segment and a J gene segment. A rearrangement was called productive if the CDR3 had no stop codons and remained in frame with V and J, and every other rearrangement was called non-productive. Following IMGT convention, CDR3 was defined as the stretch from the second conserved V-encoded cysteine to the conserved J-encoded phenylalanine. The earlier analysis of roughly 590 of the donors excluded sequences that lacked an unambiguous match to a single V gene segment. In an earlier analysis of roughly 600 of the donors, a V segment was called functional when productive rearrangements were above 56.7%, and segregating when the standard deviation between donors exceeded 5%. A statistical classification framework was developed to diagnose cytomegalovirus status using the catalog of TCR beta chain sequences. A later analysis assigned V and J genes by comparing TCR nucleotide sequences with IMGT/GENE-DB human TR gene sequences. The TCRdist pipeline was used in a later analysis to assign CDR3 sequences and most-parsimonious VDJ recombination scenarios. In a later analysis, every TCR beta chain was defined by the combination of its CDR3 amino acid sequence and its V-gene family, and reads without a unique V-gene family were dropped. As a way to deal with suspected cross-contamination and a sequencing artifact, a later analysis dropped 592 nucleotide sequences that were highly shared and had low generation probability. In a later analysis, a clonal expansion index was calculated for each public chain from normalized within-repertoire ranks of inferred template counts. A later analysis computed generation probabilities with a VDJ recombination model fitted to out-of-frame rearrangements, and checked the results against IGoR. In a later analysis, TCR-TCR, TCR-HLA and TCR-CMV co-occurrence was scored with hypergeometric tests, and a repertoire-size bias correction was applied to TCR pairs. In a later analysis, false discovery rates were estimated by permuting HLA or CMV assignments 20 times. A later analysis grouped co-occurring TCRs with DBSCAN, adding TCRdist sequence similarity when clustering within HLA-allele-positive subsets. Repertoires with fewer than 30,000 or more than 120,000 public chains were left out of co-occurrence clustering, as were five repertoires with anomalous nucleotide sharing. TCRdb holds this immuneACCESS table with in-frame rearrangements only. Some clones are missing; in checked studies, unresolved V genes explain under half, and the rest has no known cause. V and J calls and clone size follow that table, whereas D and trimming were derived from the DNA. For this sample there are about 190,000 clones; roughly 75% appear just once. The biggest ten clones account for approximately 4.8% of the sample.

Study-wide conclusions, independent of this receptor: In vitro tests confirmed that a few of the cytomegalovirus-associated TCR beta chains recognize cytomegalovirus antigens. Roughly uniform sequencing depth across donors was assumed in presence/absence analyses, although this assumption may not hold. Some IMGT-functional V segments, including TRBV6-2 and TRBV6-3, could not be distinguished by the 87-base-pair reads and were therefore excluded. Because counts were too low, about 18 rarely observed V segments, including chromosome 9 orphons, were left out of the earlier analysis of several hundred of the donors. The study gave a list of about 170 TCR beta chains associated with cytomegalovirus. In a later analysis, several top co-occurrence clusters were reported to appear linked to parvovirus B19, influenza, CMV and Epstein-Barr virus. A further reported finding was that TCR beta sequences accurately predicted the HLA-A and HLA-B alleles for most subjects in the first cohort. It was suggested by the authors that the approach could potentially be generalized to other disease states and immunological phenotypes. Correlated functional status among segregating V segments might be attributable to linkage disequilibrium, but an unknown experimental factor could not be ruled out. According to a later analysis, TCR association rates differed among HLA loci, with DRB1 alleles showing the most associated TCRs and HLA-C alleles showing the fewest. Most TCR sequences were seen in very few donors, while some public TCRs were found in many individuals. A later analysis associated 17,000 or so TCR beta sequences with specific HLA alleles at a false discovery rate of 0.05. When HLA alleles, especially DR and DQ, strongly co-occurred, TCR associations were difficult to assign to individual alleles. In a later genetic analysis, a missense DCLRE1C variant was associated with V-gene and J-gene trimming of TCR beta chains, and the association was replicated in an independent cohort. The only immune exposure information available for the cohort was CMV serostatus. Compared with the roughly 600-donor mean, donors in an Asian-associated ancestry cluster had fewer N-insertions in productive TCRs, according to a later genetic analysis. Because HLA typing was missing for some donors at each locus, association tests included only the typed subset. Compared with equally common non-associated chains, HLA-associated TCR beta chains in a later analysis were more clonally expanded and had lower generation probabilities. Cytomegalovirus status was reported to be diagnosed by the classifier with high specificity and sensitivity in both the original and validation cohorts. In an earlier analysis of some 500 of the donors, most TCR beta V segments appeared in productive rearrangements about 90% or about 30% of the time, broadly matching IMGT annotations. A group of highly shared sequence variants was considered likely to be a technical artifact of the sequencing pipeline. In a later analysis, most CMV-associated TCR beta chains were found to appear HLA-restricted, with HLA associations seemingly driven largely by CMV exposure. Only TCR beta chains were sequenced in this cohort, and the absence of alpha or paired-chain data limited detectable features.

The sequence joins TRBV7-2 to TRBJ1-1; TRBD1 might be the D gene, on 5 matching bases. This receptor was taken from a man aged 25-45 years in good health and CMV-seropositive. The sequencing input was PBMCs. At the DNA level, the sequence is TGTGCCAGCAGCTTTGGACAATTTAACACTGAAGCTTTCTTT. Its protein is CASSFGQFNTEAFF.